This T cell receptor (beta chain) was recorded in a study of PD-L1 blockade in urothelial cancer. Across the whole study: A median of roughly 140,000 T cells was found in the blood samples.

The V and J ends lost 8 bases and 6 bases, in that order; junction bases with no gene match: 12. CDR3 length equals 15 residues. CDR1 LGHNT and CDR2 FRNRAP come from the germline V gene. Assay used: immunoSEQ multiplex PCR; TCRdb lists only in-frame clones, some missing. The sample lists roughly 51,000 clones, 70% to 85% seen once, with approximately 2% in the top ten. Time point described: peripheral blood 6 weeks after treatment start. The chain has TRBV12-5 and TRBJ2-3; 9 bases fit TRBD1. This clonotype originated in a man in his fifties with urothelial cancer. Here the sequenced sample was PBMCs, taken around atezolizumab (anti-PD-L1) treatment. The chain's CDR3 is CASPTGTGIDDTQYF. The CDR3 DNA follows: TGTGCTAGTCCTACCGGGACAGGGATAGACGATACGCAGTATTTT.